These 20 T cell receptor beta chains were sequenced from one sample in a study of cytomegalovirus exposure and HLA in healthy donors (dated by TCRdb to about 2017). The library relied on the immunoSEQ multiplex PCR assay. The multiplex PCR relied on a mix of 60 forward primers for TCR Vbeta segments and 13 reverse primers for TCR Jbeta segments. In TCRdb, the immuneACCESS table is reduced to in-frame sequences with V and J assigned. These tables do not hold every clone; where another copy was compared, an unresolved V gene accounts for under half, and the others remain unexplained. The sample table shows roughly 140,000 clones, and around 85% are seen once. Under 4.5% of the sample is taken by the ten largest. What was sequenced was PBMCs. Receptor source: a man in his forties or fifties in good health and CMV-seropositive.

Worth noting for this clone: Mismatch with germline at one junction end may stem from a read error. The chain combines TRBV7-8 with TRBJ2-7; 8 bases fit TRBD2. Germline V gene lookup returns CDR1 SGHVS and CDR2 FQNEAQ. This CDR3 is built from 18 residues. CDR3 amino acids: CASSLATKAGRAAYEQYF. In DNA, the CDR3 is TGTGCCAGCAGCCTAGCGACAAAAGCCGGGAGGGCCGCCTACGAGCAGTACTTC. Full variable domain (remainder filled in from reference TRBV7-8 and TRBJ2-7): GAGVSQSPRYKVAKRGQDVALRCDPISGHVSLFWYQQALGQGPEFLTYFQNEAQLDKSGLPSDRFFAERPEGSVSTLKIQRTQQEDSAVYLCASSLATKAGRAAYEQYFGPGTRLTVT.

This clone was picked up a small number of times. The V call is TRBV27, the J call TRBJ2-7, with D hard to call. CDR3 size: 12 residues. CDR1 MNHEY and CDR2 SMNVEV come from the germline V gene (reference sequence). With 4 bases removed from V and 3 bases from J, the gap between germline ends came to 7 bases. The CDR3 loop is CASSSNHYEQYF. CDR3 in DNA: TGTGCCAGCAGTTCTAACCACTACGAGCAGTACTTC.

This rearrangement joins TRBV30 to TRBJ2-1, with D possibly TRBD2 on 5 matching bases. The CDR3 has 13 residues. Trimming shortened V by 2 bases and J by 5 bases, and 10 bases separated the two germline ends. Germline V gives CDR1 GTSNPN, CDR2 SVGIG (reference sequence). The CDR3 region is CAWSYGIHNEQFF. The DNA of the CDR3 is TGTGCCTGGAGTTACGGGATCCACAATGAGCAGTTCTTC. Combining the CDR3 with reference TRBV30 and TRBJ2-1 gives the whole variable domain SQTIHQWPATLVQPVGSPLSLECTVEGTSNPNLYWYRQAAGRGLQLLFYSVGIGQISSEVPQNLSASRPQDRQFILSSKKLLLSDSGFYLCAWSYGIHNEQFFGPGTRLTVL.

V is TRBV29-1 and J is TRBJ2-3; 8 nucleotides align to TRBD1. V shed 1 base and J 5 bases; nucleotides not matched to a gene: 8. There are 15 residues in the CDR3. Germline assignment: CDR1 SQVTM and CDR2 ANQGSEA. This CDR3 reads CSVEGAGGPRDTQYF. The CDR3 nucleotides read TGCAGCGTTGAAGGGGCAGGGGGCCCCCGAGATACGCAGTATTTT.

This chain joins TRBV4-3 and TRBJ2-3, with no clear D. CDR3 length equals 15 residues. The V gene's germline CDR1 is LGHNA and CDR2 YSLEER. The V and J ends lost 0 bases and 9 bases respectively, with 16 bases between them. The CDR3 DNA follows: TGCGCCAGCAGCCAAGATAGGCTAGGAGTTGACACGCAGTATTTT. Translation gives CASSQDRLGVDTQYF.

The J gene is TRBJ2-7, the V gene TRBV7-9, with a possible D match to TRBD1 (5 bases). V lost 3 bases and J 6 bases, leaving 15 bases between the germline ends. Germline lookup yields CDR1 SEHNR and CDR2 FQNEAQ (reference sequence). The CDR3 length is 14 residues. The CDR3 loop is CASSFTDGASEQYF. The CDR3 bases are TGTGCCAGCAGCTTTACCGATGGGGCCTCCGAGCAGTACTTC.

The J gene is TRBJ2-7, the V gene TRBV30; D uncertain. CDR1 and CDR2 from the germline V gene are GTSNPN and SVGIG (reference sequence). Deletions cut 6 bases from V and 0 bases from J, with 12 bases between. The CDR3 covers 13 residues. The CDR3 bases are TGTGCCTGCCTCAGTAAGATCTCCTACGAGCAGTACTTC. Its translation: CACLSKISYEQYF. The full variable domain, completed using reference TRBV30 and TRBJ2-7, is SQTIHQWPATLVQPVGSPLSLECTVEGTSNPNLYWYRQAAGRGLQLLFYSVGIGQISSEVPQNLSASRPQDRQFILSSKKLLLSDSGFYLCACLSKISYEQYFGPGTRLTVT.

This clone has just a few counts. The chain combines TRBV15 with TRBJ2-7; 10 nucleotides line up with TRBD1. This CDR3 comprises 16 residues. Germline CDR1 LNHNV, CDR2 YYDKDF (reference sequence). V was pared by 1 base and J by 0 bases, with 3 bases of the junction left unmatched. This CDR3 is CATSRGRDRGSYEQYF. The CDR3 bases are TGTGCCACCAGCAGAGGGCGGGACAGGGGCTCCTACGAGCAGTACTTC.

The chain recombines TRBV7-9 with TRBJ2-2; unclear D gene. Trimming left V 7 bases short and J 6 bases short, with 9 bases between. The CDR3 totals 12 residues. Germline V CDR1 and CDR2: SEHNR, FQNEAQ (reference sequence). The CDR3 loop is CASTEDAGELFF. Here the CDR3 DNA reads TGTGCCAGCACCGAGGATGCCGGGGAGCTGTTTTTT.

The chain uses TRBV9 and TRBJ2-1; 9 nucleotides line up with TRBD2. Germline CDR1 SGDLS, CDR2 YYNGEE. The CDR3 covers 16 residues. The J segment lost 6 bases and the V segment lost 2 bases, leaving 9 bases of the junction unmatched. CDR3 DNA: TGTGCCAGCAGCGTGGTAGCGGGAGTCCCCTCCAATGAGCAGTTCTTC. Translated, it gives CASSVVAGVPSNEQFF.

The J gene is TRBJ1-1, the V gene TRBV14; 8 nucleotides line up with TRBD1. Germline CDR1 and CDR2: SGHDN and FVKESK. Trimming removed 1 base from V and 11 bases from J; junction bases left unmatched: 3. This CDR3 is built from 12 residues. The CDR3 sequence: CASSQGNRGAFF. The CDR3 DNA sequence: TGTGCCAGCAGCCAAGGAAACAGGGGGGCTTTCTTT.

The rearrangement joins TRBV2 to TRBJ1-5; weak D call: TRBD1 (6 bases). V was shortened by 3 bases and J by 4 bases, with 13 bases between the two germline ends. This CDR3 region has 15 residues. Germline CDR1 reads SNHLY; CDR2 reads FYNNEI. CDR3 nucleotide sequence: TGTGCCAGCAGTGACGTCGGGGGGGCAAATCAGCCCCAGCATTTT. Amino acid sequence: CASSDVGGANQPQHF. Supplemented by reference TRBV2 and TRBJ1-5, the full variable domain reads EPEVTQTPSHQVTQMGQEVILRCVPISNHLYFYWYRQILGQKVEFLVSFYNNEISEKSEIFDDQFSVERPDGSNFTLKIRSTKLEDSAMYFCASSDVGGANQPQHFGDGTRLSIL.

The gene calls are TRBV28 and TRBJ1-2; TRBD1 agrees at 8 bases. The CDR3 has 14 residues. Germline lookup yields CDR1 MDHEN and CDR2 SYDVKM. V was clipped by 5 bases and J by 6 bases; unmatched bases: 8. DNA for the CDR3: TGTGCCAGCAGTCGGGACAGGCCGACCGATGGCTACACCTTC. Protein product: CASSRDRPTDGYTF.

This chain connects TRBV11-2 to TRBJ2-7; D is possibly TRBD2 (5 bases). The germline V and J ends were trimmed by 3 bases and 1 base, with 10 bases remaining between them. Germline CDR1 is SGHAT and CDR2 is FQNNGV. The CDR3 consists of 14 residues. CDR3 nucleotides: TGTGCCAGCAGCTTGGGCACGGGGTCCTACGAGCAGTACTTC. It yields the protein CASSLGTGSYEQYF. Based on the CDR3 plus reference TRBV11-2 and TRBJ2-7, the full variable domain is EAGVAQSPRYKIIEKRQSVAFWCNPISGHATLYWYQQILGQGPKLLIQFQNNGVVDDSQLPKDRFSAERLKGVDSTLKIQPAKLEDSAVYLCASSLGTGSYEQYFGPGTRLTVT.

In this sample, this clone turned up once. The V gene is TRBV7-9, the J gene TRBJ1-1; D ambiguous. The CDR3 sequence is 11 residues long. Germline V gene sequence: CDR1 SEHNR, CDR2 FQNEAQ (reference sequence). V was shortened by 5 bases and J by 5 bases, with 6 bases between the two germline ends. This CDR3 reads CASSPRTEAFF. DNA for the CDR3: TGTGCCAGCAGCCCGCGTACTGAAGCTTTCTTT.

The rearrangement joins TRBV9 to TRBJ2-3; 8 bases are shared with TRBD2. The CDR3 is 17 amino acids. Germline V gene data show CDR1 as SGDLS and CDR2 as YYNGEE. V dropped 5 bases and J dropped 4; count of bases not matched to a gene: 15. The CDR3 loop is CASSVGVYGGASDTQYF. DNA for the CDR3: TGTGCCAGCAGTGTGGGTGTGTACGGGGGGGCTTCAGATACGCAGTATTTT. Variable domain in full (rest from reference TRBV9 and TRBJ2-3): DSGVTQTPKHLITATGQRVTLRCSPRSGDLSVYWYQQSLDQGLQFLIQYYNGEERAKGNILERFSAQQFPDLHSELNLSSLELGDSALYFCASSVGVYGGASDTQYFGPGTRLTVL.

The chain recombines TRBV25-1 with TRBJ1-1; weak D call: TRBD1 (5 bases). The germline gives CDR1 MGHDK, CDR2 SYGVNS. The CDR3 contains 15 residues. With 5 bases removed from V and 3 bases from J, the gap between germline ends came to 16 bases. The CDR3 DNA sequence: TGTGCCAGCAGTCTCCTCATGGGGGGAGACACTGAAGCTTTCTTT. The encoded protein is CASSLLMGGDTEAFF.

This clone occurred a few times. The rearrangement joins TRBV7-9 to TRBJ2-2; 8 bases agree with TRBD2. This CDR3 is 15 amino acids long. Germline V gene data show CDR1 as SEHNR and CDR2 as FQNEAQ (reference sequence). The J segment lost 6 bases and the V segment lost 0 bases, leaving 3 bases of the junction unmatched. The CDR3 reads CASSLAGTRPGELFF. The CDR3 DNA is TGTGCCAGCAGCTTAGCGGGGACTAGGCCCGGGGAGCTGTTTTTT. The entire variable domain, with the rest obtained from reference TRBV7-9 and TRBJ2-2, is as follows: DTGVSQNPRHKITKRGQNVTFRCDPISEHNRLYWYRQTLGQGPEFLTYFQNEAQLEKSRLLSDRFSAERPKGSFSTLEIQRTEQGDSAMYLCASSLAGTRPGELFFGEGSRLTVL.

The CDR3 DNA reads TGCGCCAGCAGCCGAAGAAGCGGGGTAGCTTTCTTT. This sequence encodes CASSRRSGVAFF. The chain uses TRBV4-1 and TRBJ1-1; no firm D call. The germline V gene has CDR1 MGHRA and CDR2 YSYEKL. V gave up 4 bases and J gave up 10 bases, with 13 bases separating them. The CDR3 is made up of 12 amino acids.

This CDR3 is CASSPGLAGKAGELFF. The CDR3 DNA is TGTGCCAGCAGCCCGGGACTAGCGGGGAAAGCCGGGGAGCTGTTTTTT. The V call is TRBV13, the J call TRBJ2-2; 13 bases are shared with TRBD2. The CDR3 contains 16 residues. The V and J ends lost 5 bases and 6 bases, in that order; junction bases with no gene match: 6. Germline lookup yields CDR1 PRHDT and CDR2 FYEKMQ (reference sequence).